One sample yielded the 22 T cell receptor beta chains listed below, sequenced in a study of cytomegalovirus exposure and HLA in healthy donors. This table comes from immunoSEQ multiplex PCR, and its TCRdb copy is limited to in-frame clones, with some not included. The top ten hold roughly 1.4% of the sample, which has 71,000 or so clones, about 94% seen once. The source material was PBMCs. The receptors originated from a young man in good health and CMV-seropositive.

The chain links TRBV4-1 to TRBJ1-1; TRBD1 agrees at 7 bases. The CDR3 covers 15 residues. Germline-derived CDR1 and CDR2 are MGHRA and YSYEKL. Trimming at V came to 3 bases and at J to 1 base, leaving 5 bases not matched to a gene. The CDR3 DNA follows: TGCGCCAGCAGCCATCCACAGGGGACGAACACTGAAGCTTTCTTT. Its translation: CASSHPQGTNTEAFF.

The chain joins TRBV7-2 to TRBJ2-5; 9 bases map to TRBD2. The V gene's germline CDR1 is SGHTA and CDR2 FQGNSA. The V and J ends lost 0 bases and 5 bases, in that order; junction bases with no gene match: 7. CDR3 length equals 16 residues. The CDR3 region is CASSLAGLAGEETQYF. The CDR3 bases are TGTGCCAGCAGCTTAGCCGGGTTAGCGGGAGAGGAGACCCAGTACTTC.

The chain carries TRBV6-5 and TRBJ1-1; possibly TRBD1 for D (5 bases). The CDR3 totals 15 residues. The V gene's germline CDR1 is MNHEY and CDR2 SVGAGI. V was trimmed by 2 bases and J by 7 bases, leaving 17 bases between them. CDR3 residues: CASSYGTPGHSEAFF. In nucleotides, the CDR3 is TGTGCCAGCAGTTACGGGACTCCGGGTCACAGTGAAGCTTTCTTT.

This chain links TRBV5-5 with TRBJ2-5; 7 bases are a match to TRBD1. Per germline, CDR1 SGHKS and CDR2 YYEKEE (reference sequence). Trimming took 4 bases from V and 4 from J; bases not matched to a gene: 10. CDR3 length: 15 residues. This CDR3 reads CASSAATGRVETQYF. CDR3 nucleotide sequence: TGTGCCAGCAGCGCCGCGACAGGGCGGGTAGAGACCCAGTACTTC.

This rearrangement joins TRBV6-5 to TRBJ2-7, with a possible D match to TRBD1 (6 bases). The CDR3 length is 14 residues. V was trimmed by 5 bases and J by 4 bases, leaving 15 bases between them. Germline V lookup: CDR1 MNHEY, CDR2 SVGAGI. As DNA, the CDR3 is TGTGCCAGCAGTGCCGCCGGGACAACGTACGAGCAGTACTTC. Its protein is CASSAAGTTYEQYF.

The CDR3 here is CASRLTTNEKLFF. In nucleotides, the CDR3 is TGTGCCAGCCGTCTAACGACTAATGAAAAACTGTTTTTT. The rearrangement uses TRBV6-1 and TRBJ1-4, with D unresolved. V was cut by 8 bases and J by 2 bases, with 9 bases left in between. CDR3 length: 13 amino acids. The germline CDR1 and CDR2 sequences are MNHNS and SASEGT.

The DNA of the CDR3 is TGTGCCAGCAGCGTAGAGGGCAGGGCTAATGAAAAACTGTTTTTT. Translated, it gives CASSVEGRANEKLFF. V and J are TRBV9 and TRBJ1-4; possibly TRBD1 for D (5 bases). With 0 bases removed from V and 3 bases from J, the gap between germline ends came to 9 bases. This CDR3 contains 15 residues. Germline V gene sequence: CDR1 SGDLS, CDR2 YYNGEE. Supplemented by reference TRBV9 and TRBJ1-4, the full variable domain reads DSGVTQTPKHLITATGQRVTLRCSPRSGDLSVYWYQQSLDQGLQFLIQYYNGEERAKGNILERFSAQQFPDLHSELNLSSLELGDSALYFCASSVEGRANEKLFFGSGTQLSVL.

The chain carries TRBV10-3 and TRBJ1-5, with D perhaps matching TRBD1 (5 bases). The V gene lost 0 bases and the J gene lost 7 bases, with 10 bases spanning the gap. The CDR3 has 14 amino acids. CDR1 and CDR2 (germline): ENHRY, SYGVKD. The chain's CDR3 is CAISESGGGQPQHF. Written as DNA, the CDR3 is TGTGCCATCAGTGAGTCGGGTGGGGGGCAGCCCCAGCATTTT.

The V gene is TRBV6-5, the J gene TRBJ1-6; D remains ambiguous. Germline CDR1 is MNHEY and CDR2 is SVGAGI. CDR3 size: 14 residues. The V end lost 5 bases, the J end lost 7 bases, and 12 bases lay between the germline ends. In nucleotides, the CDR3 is TGTGCCAGCAGTCCCCCCGACGGGAATTCACCCCTCCACTTT. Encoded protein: CASSPPDGNSPLHF.

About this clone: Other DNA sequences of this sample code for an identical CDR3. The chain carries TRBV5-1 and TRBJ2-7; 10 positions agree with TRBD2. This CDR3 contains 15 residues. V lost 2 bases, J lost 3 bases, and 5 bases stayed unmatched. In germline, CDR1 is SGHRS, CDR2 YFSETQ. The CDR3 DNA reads TGCGCCAGCAGCTTTTCCGGGACTAGCGTCTACGAGCAGTACTTC. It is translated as CASSFSGTSVYEQYF.

CDR3 loop: CASSPQGAVEQFF. The CDR3 DNA follows: TGTGCCAGCTCACCCCAGGGGGCGGTTGAGCAGTTCTTC. The V call is TRBV18, the J call TRBJ2-1; 8 bases align to TRBD1. Looked up from germline, CDR1 is KGHSH and CDR2 is LQKENI. The CDR3 is made up of 13 amino acids. Trimming at V came to 3 bases and at J to 9 bases, leaving 4 bases not matched to a gene.

In nucleotides, the CDR3 is TGTGCCAGCAGTTTAGGGACAGGGGGACAAGAGACCCAGTACTTC. It specifies CASSLGTGGQETQYF. The chain joins TRBV27 to TRBJ2-5; 11 bases are shared with TRBD1. Germline assignment: CDR1 MNHEY and CDR2 SMNVEV (reference sequence). This CDR3 is 15 amino acids long. The V gene end was trimmed by 2 bases and the J gene end by 2 bases; junction bases not matched to a gene: 1.

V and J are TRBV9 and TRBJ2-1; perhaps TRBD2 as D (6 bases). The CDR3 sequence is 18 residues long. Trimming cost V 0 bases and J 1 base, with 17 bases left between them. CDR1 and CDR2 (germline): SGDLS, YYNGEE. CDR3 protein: CASSVGSSASESYNEQFF. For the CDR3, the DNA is TGTGCCAGCAGCGTAGGGTCCTCCGCTAGCGAGTCCTACAATGAGCAGTTCTTC.

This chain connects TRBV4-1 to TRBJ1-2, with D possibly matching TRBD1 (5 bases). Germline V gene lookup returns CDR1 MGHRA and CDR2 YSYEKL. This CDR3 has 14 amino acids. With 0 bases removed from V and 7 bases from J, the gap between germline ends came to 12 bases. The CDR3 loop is CASSQEIRVGGYTF. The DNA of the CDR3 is TGCGCCAGCAGCCAAGAAATCAGGGTCGGTGGCTACACCTTC.

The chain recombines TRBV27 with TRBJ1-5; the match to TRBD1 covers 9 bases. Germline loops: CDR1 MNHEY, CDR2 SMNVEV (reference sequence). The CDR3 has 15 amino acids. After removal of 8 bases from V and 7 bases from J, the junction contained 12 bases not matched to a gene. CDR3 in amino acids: CASAPGTGIRQPQHF. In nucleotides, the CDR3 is TGTGCCAGCGCTCCCGGGACAGGGATTCGACAGCCCCAGCATTTT.

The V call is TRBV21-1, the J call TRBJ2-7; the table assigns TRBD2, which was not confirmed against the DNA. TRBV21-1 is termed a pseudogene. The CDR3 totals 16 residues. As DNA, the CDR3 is TGTGCCAGCAGCAAAACCTCGGGTTGCGGGAGTTACGAGCAGTACTTC. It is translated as CASSKTSGCGSYEQYF.

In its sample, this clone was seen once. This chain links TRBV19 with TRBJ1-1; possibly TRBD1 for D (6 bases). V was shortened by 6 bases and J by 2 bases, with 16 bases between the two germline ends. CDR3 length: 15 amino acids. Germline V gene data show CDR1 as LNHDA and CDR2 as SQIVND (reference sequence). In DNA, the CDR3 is TGTGCCAGTAGCAAACTGGGGGCAGGCAACACTGAAGCTTTCTTT. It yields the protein CASSKLGAGNTEAFF.

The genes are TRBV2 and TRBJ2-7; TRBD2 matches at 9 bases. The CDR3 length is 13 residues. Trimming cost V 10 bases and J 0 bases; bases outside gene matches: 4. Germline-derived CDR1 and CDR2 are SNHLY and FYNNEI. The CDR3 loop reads CAIMTSGSYEQYF. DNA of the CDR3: TGTGCCATCATGACTAGCGGCTCCTACGAGCAGTACTTC.

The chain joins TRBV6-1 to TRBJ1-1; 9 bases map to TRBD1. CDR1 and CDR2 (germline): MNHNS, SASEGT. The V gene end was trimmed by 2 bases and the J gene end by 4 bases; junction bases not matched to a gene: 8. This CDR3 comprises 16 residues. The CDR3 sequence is CASSERGTGTFTEAFF. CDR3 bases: TGTGCCAGCAGTGAAAGGGGGACAGGGACTTTCACTGAAGCTTTCTTT.

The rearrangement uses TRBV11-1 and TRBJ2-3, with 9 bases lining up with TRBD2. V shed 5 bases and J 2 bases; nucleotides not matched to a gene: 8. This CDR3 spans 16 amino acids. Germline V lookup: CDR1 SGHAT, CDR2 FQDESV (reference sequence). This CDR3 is CASSPAGGRNTDTQYF. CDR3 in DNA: TGTGCCAGCAGCCCGGCGGGGGGGCGGAACACAGATACGCAGTATTTT.

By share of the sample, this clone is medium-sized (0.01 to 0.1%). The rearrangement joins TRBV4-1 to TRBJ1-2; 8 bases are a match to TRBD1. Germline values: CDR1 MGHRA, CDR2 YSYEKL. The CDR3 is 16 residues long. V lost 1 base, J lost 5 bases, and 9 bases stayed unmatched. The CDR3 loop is CASSQAEQGGIYGYTF. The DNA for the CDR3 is TGCGCCAGCAGCCAAGCAGAACAGGGGGGTATTTATGGCTACACCTTC.

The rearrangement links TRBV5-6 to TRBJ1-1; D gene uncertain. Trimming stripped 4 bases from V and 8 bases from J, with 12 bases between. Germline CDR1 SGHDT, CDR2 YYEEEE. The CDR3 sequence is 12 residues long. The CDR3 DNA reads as TGTGCCAGCAGCCTTACTAGACGGGAAGCTTTCTTT. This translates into CASSLTRREAFF.